The table lists the clone carrying this TCR beta chain with a few counts. Its specificity is unknown. This entry comes from a study of CD8 T cells in ankylosing spondylitis. General study results and limits: Clones tied to disease were said to be significantly enriched in matched ankylosing spondylitis synovial fluid. Seemingly characteristic of ankylosing spondylitis blood was a TCR beta motif consisting of about 8 highly homologous variants. Reactive arthritis synovial fluid and blood were previously reported to contain some motif variants.

The ends were cut back, 3 bases at V and 3 bases at J, with 9 bases in the middle. Germline V lookup: CDR1 LNHDA, CDR2 SQIVND (reference sequence). This CDR3 has 15 residues. Construction of TCR beta libraries was performed using quantitative 5'-RACE with molecular barcodes. Using its own MiXCR run on the 5' RACE reads, TCRdb lists one record per CDR3 protein. The table has roughly 130,000 distinct CDR3 sequences, roughly 15% seen once. This TCR was recovered from a female donor with ankylosing spondylitis or in good health (not recorded which). The sample consisted of blood, either unsorted or a sorted T cell fraction (not recorded which). This sequence joins TRBV19 and TRBJ2-6, with D perhaps being TRBD1 or TRBD2 (5 bases each). CDR3: CASSIEGIGANVLTF. CDR3 DNA: TGTGCCAGTAGTATCGAGGGGATTGGGGCCAACGTCCTGACTTTC.